This T cell receptor (beta chain) was recovered during a study of cytomegalovirus exposure and HLA in healthy donors. Overall study results and limits: Later on, an analysis tied approximately 17,000 TCR beta sequences to HLA alleles at 0.05 false discovery rate.

Both 60 Vbeta primers and 13 Jbeta primers went into the PCR. The assay was immunoSEQ multiplex PCR, and TCRdb's table has in-frame clones only and misses some. The sample shows 100,000 to 150,000 clones, around 72% of them seen only once. This clone has only one observation. Antigen: not known. The junction departs from the called germline gene at one end, perhaps through a read error. This TCR was recovered from a man in his thirties or forties in good health and CMV-seronegative. The sequencing input was PBMCs.

The CDR3 DNA reads as TGTGCCAGCAGTGTGGGACAGGGGCTGATTCTCTGG. Residues: CASSVGQGLILW. This rearrangement joins TRBV6-1 to TRBJ1-2; 10 positions match TRBD1. CDR1 is MNHNS, CDR2 SASEGT, per germline. There are 12 residues in the CDR3.